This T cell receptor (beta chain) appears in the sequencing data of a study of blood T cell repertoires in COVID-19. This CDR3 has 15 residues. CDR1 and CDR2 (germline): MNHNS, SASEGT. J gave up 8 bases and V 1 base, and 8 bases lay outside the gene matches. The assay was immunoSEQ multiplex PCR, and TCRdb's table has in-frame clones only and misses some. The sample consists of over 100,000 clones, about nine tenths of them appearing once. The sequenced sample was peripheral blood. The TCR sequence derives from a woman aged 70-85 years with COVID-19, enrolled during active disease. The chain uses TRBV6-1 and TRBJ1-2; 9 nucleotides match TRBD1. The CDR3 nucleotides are TGTGCCAGCAGTGAAGATCGGCGGACAGGGGAGGGCTACACCTTC. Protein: CASSEDRRTGEGYTF.